The source of this T cell receptor (beta chain) is a study of blood T cell repertoires in COVID-19. On the study more broadly: Acute-phase and convalescent COVID-19 samples originated in the United States, Italy and Spain. The cDNA or gDNA used as material had been derived from T cells, B-cell-depleted T cells, or PBMCs.

Methods used by the authors: Estimated nucleated cell counts came from reference gene primer amplification. Profiling relied on immunoSEQ multiplex PCR, and the TCRdb table lists in-frame clones only, not all of them. The V and J calls and the clone size are those of that table, but D and trimming were determined from the DNA. Among about 180,000 clones listed, 80% to 90% were seen once. Germline assignment: CDR1 LNHDA and CDR2 SQIVND (reference sequence). The CDR3 covers 14 residues. The V gene lost 5 bases and the J gene lost 1 base, with 9 bases spanning the gap. In Seattle, patients joined the study during active infection and were tracked longitudinally.

The source is a woman aged 65 to 85 with COVID-19, enrolled during active disease. The rearrangement uses TRBV19 and TRBJ1-5, with D tentatively TRBD1 (5 bases). The sequenced sample was peripheral blood. The CDR3 coding sequence is TGTGCCAGTAGTCCCGCAGGGAGCAATCAGCCCCAGCATTTT. This gives the protein CASSPAGSNQPQHF. Full variable domain (missing parts from reference TRBV19 and TRBJ1-5): DGGITQSPKYLFRKEGQNVTLSCEQNLNHDAMYWYRQDPGQGLRLIYYSQIVNDFQKGDIAEGYSVSREKKESFPLTVTSAQKNPTAFYLCASSPAGSNQPQHFGDGTRLSIL.